The T cell receptor (beta chain) under discussion was sequenced for a study of OX40 agonist ivuxolimab in advanced cancers. Study-wide context: Ivuxolimab, which targeted the costimulatory receptor OX40 (CD134), was an agonistic, fully human IgG2 monoclonal antibody. Patients were allowed to have had prior anti-PD-1, anti-PD-L1 or anti-CTLA-4 therapy, and approximately 40% of the dose-escalation patients had been treated with checkpoint inhibitors. The paper describes the monotherapy dose-escalation part (N of about 55 patients) of the phase I trial of ivuxolimab. Intravenous ivuxolimab was administered to patients every 2 weeks at six dose levels: 0.01, 0.1, 0.3, 1.5, 3 and 10 mg/kg. Of the approximately 54 dose-escalation patients, hepatocellular carcinoma was present in approximately 20, melanoma in approximately 15, renal cell carcinoma in 9 and head and neck cancer in 9. Partial responses were achieved by three dose-escalation patients, of whom one had hepatocellular carcinoma and two had cutaneous melanoma. A male proportion of almost 85% and a mean age of approximately 60 years, ranging from 23 to 79, were recorded for the dose-escalation cohort. Peripheral TCRbeta sequencing was intended to test whether TCR sequence diversity was altered and clonal T-cell expansion was caused by ivuxolimab.

This clone was counted a few times. Its binding antigen is unknown. Within one base of it there is no much larger clone, and no base qualities were kept. The trial excluded patients who had a history of autoimmune disease or who were on systemic immunosuppression. Peripheral blood for TCR sequencing was collected from all dose cohorts at baseline, on cycle 4 day 1, and on cycle 7 day 1. Samples were obtained from an open-label, multicenter, first-in-human phase I dose-escalation trial of ivuxolimab. The trial enrolled adults with locally advanced or metastatic head and neck squamous cell, hepatocellular, melanoma or renal cell carcinoma. Before TCR sequencing, CD4+ T cells and CD8+ T cells were sorted from peripheral blood as separate populations. Findings and caveats that apply to the study as a whole: Which antigens the clonally expanded peripheral T cells were specific for was not determined. On average, CD8+ T cells showed more expanded clones than CD4+ T cells after ivuxolimab. At doses of 0.1 to 3.0 mg/kg, clonal expansion of both CD4+ and CD8+ blood T cells was observed from baseline to week 6. Low levels of normalized T-cell clonal expansion were also shown by some nonresponding patients. In partial responders in the 0.1-3.0 mg/kg groups, normalized peripheral clonal expansion was found to be among the lowest, especially among CD8+ T cells.

For sequencing of the TCRbeta CDR3 region, genomic DNA was extracted from the sorted cells. The immunoSEQ Assay was used for sequencing of TCRbeta CDR3 regions. TCRdb holds this immuneACCESS table with in-frame rearrangements only. Some clones are missing; in checked studies, unresolved V genes explain under half, and the rest has no known cause. The sample table shows under 20,000 clones, and roughly 78% are seen once. The ten largest make up roughly 30% of the sample. V gives up 3 bases and J gives up 4 bases, and the segment between their germline ends measures 16 bases. From its cysteine to its phenylalanine, the CDR3 spans 16 amino acids. The retained sequence is limited to the CDR3, 48 bases, with the frame set at the first base. CDR1 is given as SGHTA and CDR2 as FQGNSA, both from the germline V gene.

The clonotype originates from an adult with an advanced solid tumor such as melanoma, head and neck, liver or kidney cancer. The V and J segments used are TRBV7-2 and TRBJ1-5; the best D guess is TRBD1, with 5 bases matching. This material consisted of CD4+ or CD8+ T cells sorted from blood, taken in a trial of the OX40 agonist ivuxolimab. This receptor carries the CDR3 CASSFGGDRRNQPQHF. In nucleotides, the sequence is TGTGCCAGCAGCTTTGGAGGGGATCGGCGGAATCAGCCCCAGCATTTT.